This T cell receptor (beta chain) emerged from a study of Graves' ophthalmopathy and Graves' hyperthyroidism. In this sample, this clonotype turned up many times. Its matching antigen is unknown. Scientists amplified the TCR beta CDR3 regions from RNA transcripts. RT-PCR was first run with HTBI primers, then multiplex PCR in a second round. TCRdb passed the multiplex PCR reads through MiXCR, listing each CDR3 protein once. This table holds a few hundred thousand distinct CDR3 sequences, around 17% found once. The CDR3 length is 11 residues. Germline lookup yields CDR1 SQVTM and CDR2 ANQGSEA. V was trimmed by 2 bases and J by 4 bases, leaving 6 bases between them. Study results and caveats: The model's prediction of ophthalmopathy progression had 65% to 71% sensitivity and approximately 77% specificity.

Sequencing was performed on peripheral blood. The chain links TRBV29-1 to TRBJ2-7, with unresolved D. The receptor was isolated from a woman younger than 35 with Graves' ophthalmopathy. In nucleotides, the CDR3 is TGCAGCGTTGAATCAGGATACGAGCAGTACTTC. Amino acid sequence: CSVESGYEQYF.